These 23 T cell receptor beta chains originate from one sample sequenced in a study of T cells after yellow fever vaccination. TCRdb recomputed calls from the 5' RACE reads with MiXCR, one row per CDR3 protein. This sample yields some 340,000 distinct CDR3 sequences, of which roughly 3.9% are seen a single time; around 24% belongs to the top ten. Sequences were derived from PBMCs, sampled 5 days after the yellow fever booster vaccination. These receptors were collected from a man aged 18 to 29 who received the YFV17D yellow fever vaccine.

This clonotype has at least ten counts. The CDR3 DNA is TGTGCCAGCAGCCAAGGGCAGGTAGAGACCCAGTACTTC. The encoded protein is CASSQGQVETQYF. The V call is TRBV14, the J call TRBJ2-5; no clear D gene. Trimming took 1 base from V and 4 from J, leaving 7 bases between them. Germline V CDR1 and CDR2: SGHDN, FVKESK. This CDR3 has 13 amino acids.

The V gene is TRBV4-1, the J gene TRBJ1-1, with a possible D match to TRBD1 (5 bases). Germline V gene sequence: CDR1 MGHRA, CDR2 YSYEKL. The CDR3 has 13 amino acids. Trimming removed 1 base from V and 5 bases from J, with 8 bases in between. The CDR3 reads CASSQVGVTEAFF. CDR3 sequence (DNA): TGCGCCAGCAGCCAAGTGGGGGTTACTGAAGCTTTCTTT.

This clonotype was observed a few times. The chain uses TRBV7-9 and TRBJ2-4, with D possibly being TRBD1 or TRBD2 (5 bases each). V lost 5 bases and J 8 bases, leaving 16 bases between the germline ends. The CDR3 extends over 14 amino acids. In germline, CDR1 is SEHNR, CDR2 FQNEAQ (reference sequence). The CDR3 DNA sequence: TGTGCCAGCAGCCCCCCGGGGCTGTCTTACATTCAGTACTTC. As protein: CASSPPGLSYIQYF.

This clonotype was counted only a few times. The V gene is TRBV27, the J gene TRBJ1-2, with D perhaps matching TRBD1 (5 bases). Trimming shortened V by 5 bases and J by 7 bases, and 14 bases separated the two germline ends. The length of the CDR3 is 13 residues. Germline loops: CDR1 MNHEY, CDR2 SMNVEV (reference sequence). The DNA of the CDR3 is TGTGCCAGCAGTCCAGGGAGCATTATTGGCTACACCTTC. This gives the protein CASSPGSIIGYTF.

This clonotype was recorded a few times. The chain recombines TRBV20-1 with TRBJ2-1, with TRBD2 identical over 11 bases. This CDR3 contains 14 residues. Losses at the gene ends were 3 bases for V and 6 bases for J; bases not matched to a gene: 4. Per the germline V gene, CDR1 is DFQATT and CDR2 is SNEGSKA (reference sequence). In DNA, the CDR3 is TGCAGTGCTAGTGCGCTAGCGGGGGGCAATGAGCAGTTCTTC. Its translation: CSASALAGGNEQFF.

This clonotype showed up many times. This chain joins TRBV7-9 and TRBJ2-2; D not resolved. The CDR3 sequence is 14 residues long. Trimming took off 6 bases at V and 5 bases at J, with 13 bases between the two ends. CDR1 and CDR2 from the germline V gene are SEHNR and FQNEAQ (reference sequence). CDR3 bases: TGTGCCAGCAGATCCGGCTTAATGACCGGGGAGCTGTTTTTT. Protein sequence: CASRSGLMTGELFF.

The sample holds many counts of this clonotype. V and J are TRBV5-1 and TRBJ2-1, with a weak D call TRBD2 (5 bases). V was trimmed by 0 bases and J by 0 bases, leaving 16 bases between them. Germline V gene sequence: CDR1 SGHRS, CDR2 YFSETQ. The CDR3 is 18 amino acids. The CDR3 loop is CASSLVVTIKDSYNEQFF. The CDR3 DNA follows: TGCGCCAGCAGCTTGGTCGTGACTATCAAGGACTCCTACAATGAGCAGTTCTTC.

This clonotype was recorded a few times. The chain combines TRBV5-4 with TRBJ1-3, with no clear D. The CDR3 has 14 residues. The ends were cut back, 1 base at V and 7 bases at J, with 12 bases in the middle. Germline V lookup: CDR1 SGHNT, CDR2 YYREEE (reference sequence). CDR3 nucleotide sequence: TGTGCCAGCAGCTTGCCGGGGTTGCCGAACACCATATATTTT. Translating gives CASSLPGLPNTIYF.

The rearrangement uses TRBV30 and TRBJ1-1, with D perhaps TRBD1 (5 bases). The V gene lost 0 bases and the J gene lost 4 bases, with 9 bases spanning the gap. The CDR3 contains 13 residues. Germline lookup yields CDR1 GTSNPN and CDR2 SVGIG (reference sequence). The CDR3 DNA reads TGTGCCTGGAGTGTAGGGGTGGGCACTGAAGCTTTCTTT. Protein: CAWSVGVGTEAFF.

This clonotype has more than one count but fewer than ten. The V gene is TRBV7-9, the J gene TRBJ2-3, with D possibly called TRBD1 or TRBD2 (6 bases each). The CDR3 consists of 16 residues. The V end lost 5 bases, the J end lost 3 bases, and 18 bases lay between the germline ends. CDR1 is SEHNR and CDR2 is FQNEAQ in the germline V gene (reference sequence). Here the CDR3 reads CASSQRGDSNTDTQYF. For the CDR3, the DNA is TGTGCCAGCAGCCAGAGGGGGGACTCCAATACAGATACGCAGTATTTT.

This clonotype was seen many times. In nucleotides, the CDR3 is TGTGCCAGCAGTTTAAACCCTGGTGAGCAGTTCTTC. Residues: CASSLNPGEQFF. This chain joins TRBV12-3 or TRBV12-4 and TRBJ2-1; no clear D gene. The CDR3 has 12 amino acids. V gave up 2 bases and J gave up 9 bases, with 8 bases separating them.

The chain couples TRBV12-3 or TRBV12-4 to TRBJ2-3, with 9 nucleotides matching TRBD1. The ends lost 5 bases at V and 0 bases at J; junction bases unmatched: 6. This CDR3 is 16 amino acids long. CDR3 residues: CASSPRTGASTDTQYF. CDR3 coding DNA: TGTGCCAGCAGTCCCAGGACAGGGGCTAGCACAGATACGCAGTATTTT.

This clonotype was recorded at least ten times. The chain recombines TRBV27 with TRBJ2-2; the match to TRBD2 covers 10 bases. Germline CDR1 reads MNHEY; CDR2 reads SMNVEV (reference sequence). This CDR3 has 16 residues. V gave up 5 bases and J gave up 1 base; unmatched junction bases: 4. CDR3: CASSQLAGGNTGELFF. For the CDR3, the DNA is TGTGCCAGCAGTCAATTAGCGGGGGGGAACACCGGGGAGCTGTTTTTT.

This clonotype has ten or more counts. The V call is TRBV7-2, the J call TRBJ2-3, with D tentatively TRBD2 (5 bases). Trimming removed 4 bases at V and 6 bases at J, with 14 bases between. Per the germline V gene, CDR1 is SGHTA and CDR2 is FQGNSA. This CDR3 comprises 14 residues. CDR3 region: CASSWTRVGDTQYF. The CDR3 coding sequence is TGTGCCAGCAGCTGGACTCGGGTGGGGGATACGCAGTATTTT.

This clonotype was observed a handful of times. The chain couples TRBV25-1 to TRBJ2-1, with 9 bases lining up with TRBD2. The V gene end was trimmed by 4 bases and the J gene end by 5 bases; junction bases not matched to a gene: 6. CDR3 length: 15 residues. The germline CDR1 and CDR2 sequences are MGHDK and SYGVNS. The CDR3 region has the DNA TGTGCCAGCAGTGGCGGGGGGGCTGAGGACAATGAGCAGTTCTTC. It translates to CASSGGGAEDNEQFF.

Here the CDR3 reads CASSQEGRATDTQYF. The CDR3 DNA is TGCGCCAGCAGCCAAGAAGGGCGGGCGACAGATACGCAGTATTTT. This chain uses TRBV4-3 with TRBJ2-3; possibly TRBD2 for D (5 bases). The CDR3 is 15 residues long. Germline V lookup: CDR1 LGHNA, CDR2 YSLEER. V was shortened by 0 bases and J by 3 bases, with 10 bases between the two germline ends.

The chain's CDR3 is CASSLAPTRQGPEAFF. DNA for the CDR3: TGCGCCAGCAGCTTGGCCCCCACGAGACAGGGCCCTGAAGCTTTCTTT. This rearrangement joins TRBV5-1 to TRBJ1-1; 7 nucleotides line up with TRBD1. Germline CDR1 SGHRS, CDR2 YFSETQ. V trimming: 0 bases; J trimming: 6 bases; junction bases outside the gene matches: 11. CDR3 length equals 16 residues.

This clonotype was recorded a few times. The chain employs TRBV5-1 and TRBJ2-5; unclear D gene. The CDR3 extends over 13 amino acids. The germline V gene has CDR1 SGHRS and CDR2 YFSETQ. V lost 2 bases, J lost 5 bases, and 10 bases lay in between. In nucleotides, the CDR3 is TGCGCCAGCAGCTTTGCTAGTCTGGAGACCCAGTACTTC. Its protein is CASSFASLETQYF.

V gene TRBV7-2 combines with J gene TRBJ2-3; perhaps D is TRBD1 or TRBD2 (5 bases each). With 7 bases removed from V and 2 bases from J, the gap between germline ends came to 16 bases. The CDR3 is 15 residues long. Germline values: CDR1 SGHTA, CDR2 FQGNSA. The CDR3 DNA reads TGTGCCAGCACCCCCGGGGCTGGAACCACAGATACGCAGTATTTT. It codes for CASTPGAGTTDTQYF.

This clonotype has only a few counts. This chain links TRBV5-1 with TRBJ1-2; TRBD1 aligns across 9 bases. V was clipped by 3 bases and J by 7 bases; unmatched bases: 13. CDR1 is SGHRS, CDR2 YFSETQ, per germline. CDR3 length: 16 residues. The CDR3 DNA sequence: TGCGCCAGCAGCTCCGAGCCCGCACAGGGGGCAGGTGGCTACACCTTC. Its translation: CASSSEPAQGAGGYTF.

On this clonotype itself: With a much larger clone just one base away, this may be a read error. V is TRBV5-1 and J is TRBJ2-4; TRBD2 might be the D (6 bases). The CDR3 covers 12 residues. The germline V gene has CDR1 SGHRS and CDR2 YFSETQ. The CDR3 DNA is TGCGCCTGCAGCTTGGCTGGGGGAGGCGGGTACTTC. It encodes CACSLAGGGGYF.

This clonotype turned up a few times. The rearrangement joins TRBV4-1 to TRBJ2-2; D perhaps matches TRBD2 (7 bases). There are 16 residues in the CDR3. V shed 4 bases and J shed 1 base, with 13 bases lying between them. Germline CDR1 MGHRA, CDR2 YSYEKL. The CDR3: CASSRGGARNTGELFF. CDR3 nucleotide sequence: TGCGCCAGCAGCCGGGGGGGCGCCAGGAACACCGGGGAGCTGTTTTTT.

The chain carries TRBV7-3 and TRBJ2-1, with 8 bases lining up with TRBD1. Trimming took 3 bases from V and 2 from J; bases not matched to a gene: 3. CDR1 and CDR2 from the germline V gene are SGHTA and FQGTGA. The CDR3 extends over 15 amino acids. This chain's CDR3 is CASSFDRGPYNEQFF. The DNA of the CDR3 is TGTGCCAGCAGCTTTGACAGGGGTCCCTACAATGAGCAGTTCTTC.